What follows are 21 T cell receptor beta chains derived from one specimen sequenced in a study of blood T cell repertoires in COVID-19 (dated by TCRdb to 2018 to 2021). The library was generated by the immunoSEQ multiplex PCR assay. Held by TCRdb, this immuneACCESS table contains in-frame sequences only and omits some clones. Under half of the omission traces to an unresolved V gene where checked; the cause of the rest is unknown. A total of 100,000 to 150,000 clones appear in this sample, roughly 84% of them only once. In total, the top ten clones hold more than 1.2% of the sample. The material sequenced was peripheral blood. Receptor source: a man aged 60-69 years with acute or convalescent COVID-19.

Turning to this clone: The junction differs from germline at one of its ends, possibly a read error. The chain employs TRBV27 and TRBJ2-1; no reliable D call. Per the germline V gene, CDR1 is MNHEY and CDR2 is SMNVEV (reference sequence). The CDR3 consists of 11 residues. For the CDR3, the DNA is TGTGCCAGCAGTTTCTACGATGAGCAGTTCTTC. Translating gives CASSFYDEQFF.

The chain carries TRBV6-1 and TRBJ1-5; D gene unclear. V lost 3 bases and J 2 bases, leaving 5 bases between the germline ends. The CDR3 consists of 13 residues. Germline lookup yields CDR1 MNHNS and CDR2 SASEGT. The CDR3 sequence is CASSDLGNQPQHF. CDR3 coding DNA: TGTGCCAGCAGTGATCTAGGCAATCAGCCCCAGCATTTT.

This clone showed up just once. This rearrangement joins TRBV11-2 to TRBJ1-1; TRBD1 is a possible D gene (6 bases). The germline CDR1 and CDR2 sequences are SGHAT and FQNNGV. This CDR3 is 17 amino acids long. The V end was cut by 0 bases, the J end by 1 base, with 15 bases between. CDR3: CASSLDAGVFWNTEAFF. DNA for the CDR3: TGTGCCAGCAGCTTAGACGCAGGGGTCTTTTGGAACACTGAAGCTTTCTTT.

V is TRBV7-9 and J is TRBJ2-3; perhaps TRBD2 as D (5 bases). CDR3 length: 15 residues. The V gene's germline CDR1 is SEHNR and CDR2 FQNEAQ (reference sequence). V was shortened by 5 bases and J by 2 bases, with 14 bases between the two germline ends. The CDR3: CASSQPGFATDTQYF. CDR3 in DNA: TGTGCCAGCAGCCAGCCGGGATTTGCCACAGATACGCAGTATTTT.

The chain links TRBV10-3 to TRBJ2-3; 12 bases map to TRBD2. Germline CDR1 and CDR2: ENHRY and SYGVKD. The length of the CDR3 is 17 residues. V trimming: 0 bases; J trimming: 5 bases; junction bases outside the gene matches: 6. CDR3 bases: TGTGCCATCAGTGAGTCGCTAGCGGGAGGGCCTGGAGATACGCAGTATTTT. It encodes CAISESLAGGPGDTQYF.

The chain is built from TRBV7-6 and TRBJ2-3, with D maybe TRBD2 (5 bases). V gave up 5 bases and J gave up 3 bases, with 15 bases separating them. This CDR3 has 15 amino acids. The germline V gene has CDR1 SGHVS and CDR2 FNYEAQ. CDR3: CASSPLVEETDTQYF. In DNA form, the CDR3 reads TGTGCCAGCAGCCCCCTTGTGGAGGAAACAGATACGCAGTATTTT.

The chain joins TRBV19 to TRBJ1-2; D not certain. Between the trimmed V and J ends, which lost 0 bases and 4 bases, there was a span of 12 bases. The CDR3 runs 15 residues. Per the germline V gene, CDR1 is LNHDA and CDR2 is SQIVND (reference sequence). The CDR3 loop reads CASSIDLAIFYGYTF. The CDR3 region has the DNA TGTGCCAGTAGTATAGATCTTGCGATTTTCTATGGCTACACCTTC. The entire variable domain, with the rest obtained from reference TRBV19 and TRBJ1-2, is as follows: DGGITQSPKYLFRKEGQNVTLSCEQNLNHDAMYWYRQDPGQGLRLIYYSQIVNDFQKGDIAEGYSVSREKKESFPLTVTSAQKNPTAFYLCASSIDLAIFYGYTFGSGTRLTVV.

The CDR3 reads CASSSGQGAGIQYF. The CDR3 DNA sequence: TGCGCCAGCAGCTCTGGACAGGGGGCAGGCATTCAGTACTTC. The chain couples TRBV5-1 to TRBJ2-4, with TRBD1 identical over 11 bases. V gave up 3 bases and J gave up 9 bases; unmatched junction bases: 5. This CDR3 contains 14 residues. The germline CDR1 and CDR2 sequences are SGHRS and YFSETQ.

The gene calls are TRBV6-6 and TRBJ1-6, with D possibly TRBD1 on 5 matching bases. Trimming shortened V by 7 bases and J by 8 bases, and 18 bases separated the two germline ends. The CDR3 covers 15 residues. In germline, CDR1 is MNHNY, CDR2 SVGAGI (reference sequence). The CDR3 sequence: CASTYVGGDHSPLHF. CDR3 nucleotide sequence: TGTGCCAGCACCTATGTCGGGGGTGATCATTCACCCCTCCACTTT.

The V call is TRBV2, the J call TRBJ1-2, with D tentatively TRBD1 (5 bases). The CDR3 runs to 14 residues. Trimming left V 3 bases short and J 1 base short, with 9 bases between. The germline gives CDR1 SNHLY, CDR2 FYNNEI. The CDR3 loop is CASSDSRVNYGYTF. CDR3 sequence (DNA): TGTGCCAGCAGTGACTCCAGGGTTAACTATGGCTACACCTTC.

This chain connects TRBV5-4 to TRBJ2-5; TRBD2 agrees at 8 bases. Trimming at V came to 0 bases and at J to 0 bases, leaving 7 bases not matched to a gene. The CDR3 extends over 17 amino acids. The germline CDR1 and CDR2 sequences are SGHNT and YYREEE (reference sequence). The CDR3 is CASSLVLAGRYQETQYF. CDR3 coding DNA: TGTGCCAGCAGCTTGGTTCTAGCGGGCCGGTACCAAGAGACCCAGTACTTC.

The chain combines TRBV10-3 with TRBJ2-5, with D unresolved. This CDR3 contains 12 residues. The V gene lost 6 bases and the J gene lost 0 bases, with 5 bases spanning the gap. Germline V CDR1 and CDR2: ENHRY, SYGVKD. The CDR3: CAISIDQETQYF. DNA for the CDR3: TGTGCCATCAGCATAGACCAAGAGACCCAGTACTTC.

V gene TRBV9 combines with J gene TRBJ2-1; perhaps TRBD2 as D (6 bases). Germline V gene sequence: CDR1 SGDLS, CDR2 YYNGEE. Between the trimmed V and J ends, which lost 0 bases and 7 bases, there was a span of 17 bases. This CDR3 comprises 16 residues. The CDR3 DNA sequence: TGTGCCAGCAGCGTAGGGGGATACGGGGGTTCAAATGAGCAGTTCTTC. It encodes CASSVGGYGGSNEQFF. Using reference TRBV9 and TRBJ2-1 for the parts outside the CDR3, the full variable domain is DSGVTQTPKHLITATGQRVTLRCSPRSGDLSVYWYQQSLDQGLQFLIQYYNGEERAKGNILERFSAQQFPDLHSELNLSSLELGDSALYFCASSVGGYGGSNEQFFGPGTRLTVL.

The chain uses TRBV4-1 and TRBJ2-7; perhaps TRBD1 as D (5 bases). The V gene's germline CDR1 is MGHRA and CDR2 YSYEKL. V dropped 0 bases and J dropped 2 bases, with 20 bases sitting between them. The CDR3 length is 18 residues. The CDR3, as DNA: TGCGCCAGCAGCCAAGAACAGATCCCGTCCAGGGTCCCCTACGAGCAGTACTTC. Protein product: CASSQEQIPSRVPYEQYF.

The gene calls are TRBV5-1 and TRBJ2-2, with D unresolved. CDR3 length: 16 amino acids. CDR1 is SGHRS, CDR2 YFSETQ, per germline. The V gene lost 0 bases and the J gene lost 2 bases, with 11 bases spanning the gap. In DNA form, the CDR3 reads TGCGCCAGCAGCTTGGCCTTTAGTGTCAACACCGGGGAGCTGTTTTTT. It is translated as CASSLAFSVNTGELFF.

In nucleotides, the CDR3 is TGTGCCACCAGCAGACTAGCGGGAGCATACAATGAGCAGTTCTTC. This gives the protein CATSRLAGAYNEQFF. The chain joins TRBV15 to TRBJ2-1, with 10 nucleotides matching TRBD2. CDR1 and CDR2 from the germline V gene are LNHNV and YYDKDF (reference sequence). V dropped 2 bases and J dropped 4; count of bases not matched to a gene: 2. This CDR3 is 15 amino acids long.

V and J are TRBV7-2 and TRBJ2-5; perhaps TRBD2 as D (8 bases). Germline CDR1 is SGHTA and CDR2 is FQGNSA. The CDR3 extends over 18 amino acids. V lost 2 bases to trimming and J lost 7 bases, with 26 bases between them. CDR3 loop: CASSLLAGGSGAGATQYF. As DNA, the CDR3 is TGTGCCAGCAGCTTATTAGCAGGGGGTAGCGGGGCCGGTGCGACCCAGTACTTC.

The rearrangement uses TRBV18 and TRBJ2-6; TRBD2 agrees at 11 bases. The CDR3 runs 17 residues. V trimming: 3 bases; J trimming: 2 bases; junction bases outside the gene matches: 3. Germline assignment: CDR1 KGHSH and CDR2 LQKENI. DNA of the CDR3: TGTGCCAGCTCACCGTCTAGCGGGAGGACTGGGGCCAACGTCCTGACTTTC. Encoded protein: CASSPSSGRTGANVLTF.

This clone was observed a handful of times. This chain joins TRBV9 and TRBJ1-3, with D tentatively TRBD1 (6 bases). With 3 bases removed from V and 6 bases from J, the gap between germline ends came to 16 bases. Germline-derived CDR1 and CDR2 are SGDLS and YYNGEE. This CDR3 has 15 amino acids. CDR3: CASSATGTQANTIYF. CDR3 nucleotides: TGTGCCAGCAGCGCAACCGGGACACAAGCAAACACCATATATTTT. The entire variable domain, with the rest obtained from reference TRBV9 and TRBJ1-3, is as follows: DSGVTQTPKHLITATGQRVTLRCSPRSGDLSVYWYQQSLDQGLQFLIQYYNGEERAKGNILERFSAQQFPDLHSELNLSSLELGDSALYFCASSATGTQANTIYFGEGSWLTVV.

The chain combines TRBV2 with TRBJ1-4; no definite D call. Germline CDR1 SNHLY, CDR2 FYNNEI. Trimming cost V 1 base and J 5 bases, with 8 bases left between them. The CDR3 has 14 amino acids. CDR3 residues: CASSEGETNEKLFF. In nucleotides, the CDR3 is TGTGCCAGCAGTGAAGGGGAGACAAATGAAAAACTGTTTTTT.

The V and J genes are TRBV9 and TRBJ2-2, with 7 bases identical to TRBD2. The CDR3 totals 16 residues. Germline CDR1 SGDLS, CDR2 YYNGEE. Losses at the gene ends were 0 bases for V and 2 bases for J; bases not matched to a gene: 4. CDR3 nucleotide sequence: TGTGCCAGCAGCGTAGGATCTAGCGGAAACACCGGGGAGCTGTTTTTT. This translates into CASSVGSSGNTGELFF.